Listed here are 21 T cell receptor beta chains from one sample, sequenced in a study of siplizumab effects on memory and regulatory T cells. The assay was immunoSEQ multiplex PCR, and TCRdb's table has in-frame clones only and misses some. The sample shows about 100,000 clones, 94% of them seen only once. Sequencing was done on a sample of non-Treg CD4+ T cells sorted from blood. The origin of the receptors is a human donor in good health.

This sequence joins TRBV5-1 and TRBJ2-1; 7 positions match TRBD2. With 4 bases clipped from V and 6 bases from J, the junction kept 10 bases outside the gene matches. Germline V gives CDR1 SGHRS, CDR2 YFSETQ. The CDR3 loop spans 15 amino acids. The CDR3 sequence: CASSGIAGKLNEQFF. For the CDR3, the DNA is TGCGCCAGCAGCGGCATAGCGGGTAAGCTCAATGAGCAGTTCTTC.

In its sample, this clone was seen a few times. The chain uses TRBV28 and TRBJ2-1, with TRBD2 matching over 10 bases. Germline V CDR1 and CDR2: MDHEN, SYDVKM. Unmatched junction bases numbered 15, after V lost 10 bases and J lost 6 bases. The CDR3 length is 16 residues. CDR3 nucleotide sequence: TGTGCCACGACGGGACAGCCGGGACTAGCGTCCAATGAGCAGTTCTTC. It translates to CATTGQPGLASNEQFF. The variable domain in full, completed from reference TRBV28 and TRBJ2-1, reads DVKVTQSSRYLVKRTGEKVFLECVQDMDHENMFWYRQDPGLGLRLIYFSYDVKMKEKGDIPEGYSVSREKKERFSLILESASTNQTSMYLCATTGQPGLASNEQFFGPGTRLTVL.

The chain's CDR3 is CASSGDYSSYEQYF. The CDR3 nucleotides are TGTGCCAGCAGTGGGGACTACAGCTCCTACGAGCAGTACTTC. V is TRBV2 and J is TRBJ2-7; 7 bases align to TRBD2. CDR3 length equals 14 residues. V shed 4 bases, J shed 0 bases, and the junction held 3 bases outside the gene matches. Germline CDR1 reads SNHLY; CDR2 reads FYNNEI.

The chain has TRBV27 and TRBJ2-7, with 7 positions matching TRBD1. Trimming removed 4 bases from V and 0 bases from J; junction bases left unmatched: 3. Germline CDR1 MNHEY, CDR2 SMNVEV (reference sequence). The CDR3 sequence is 14 residues long. The CDR3 loop reads CASSWGTDSYEQYF. The CDR3 nucleotides are TGTGCCAGCAGTTGGGGGACAGACTCCTACGAGCAGTACTTC.

V gene TRBV11-2 combines with J gene TRBJ2-3, with 7 bases that match TRBD1. Losses at the gene ends were 6 bases for V and 7 bases for J; bases not matched to a gene: 7. The length of the CDR3 is 13 residues. CDR1 is SGHAT and CDR2 is FQNNGV in the germline V gene. For the CDR3, the DNA is TGTGCCAGCAGGGAAAACAGGGGTCATACGCAGTATTTT. Encoded protein: CASRENRGHTQYF.

The chain combines TRBV18 with TRBJ2-7; 11 nucleotides align to TRBD1. Trimming at V came to 3 bases and at J to 3 bases, leaving 4 bases not matched to a gene. The length of the CDR3 is 15 residues. CDR1 is KGHSH, CDR2 LQKENI, per germline. CDR3 sequence (DNA): TGTGCCAGCTCACCCGGGACAGGGGGAGTCTACGAGCAGTACTTC. Translating gives CASSPGTGGVYEQYF. The full variable domain, its missing parts supplied by reference TRBV18 and TRBJ2-7, is NAGVMQNPRHLVRRRGQEARLRCSPMKGHSHVYWYRQLPEEGLKFMVYLQKENIIDESGMPKERFSAEFPKEGPSILRIQQVVRGDSAAYFCASSPGTGGVYEQYFGPGTRLTVT.

The chain has TRBV30 and TRBJ2-3, with a possible D match to TRBD2 (6 bases). From germline, CDR1 is GTSNPN and CDR2 SVGIG (reference sequence). The CDR3 loop spans 13 amino acids. The V end was cut by 1 base, the J end by 6 bases, with 11 bases between. This CDR3 reads CAWSAGTPDTQYF. The CDR3 DNA reads as TGTGCCTGGAGTGCCGGGACTCCTGATACGCAGTATTTT.

The rearrangement links TRBV6-5 to TRBJ2-7; 8 positions match TRBD1. There are 14 residues in the CDR3. The germline V gene has CDR1 MNHEY and CDR2 SVGAGI. V trimming: 4 bases; J trimming: 4 bases; junction bases outside the gene matches: 6. The CDR3 spells CASSFGQGVYEQYF. In nucleotides, the CDR3 is TGTGCCAGCAGTTTCGGACAGGGCGTGTACGAGCAGTACTTC.

This chain links TRBV5-6 with TRBJ2-2, with 9 bases aligning to TRBD2. Per the germline V gene, CDR1 is SGHDT and CDR2 is YYEEEE. V was clipped by 4 bases and J by 4 bases; unmatched bases: 5. This CDR3 comprises 15 residues. Here the CDR3 reads CASSPIAGVTGELFF. CDR3 sequence (DNA): TGTGCCAGCAGCCCAATAGCGGGAGTCACCGGGGAGCTGTTTTTT.

The rearrangement links TRBV5-1 to TRBJ1-5; TRBD1 is a possible D gene (5 bases). V lost 4 bases and J lost 4, with 15 bases in between. The germline CDR1 and CDR2 sequences are SGHRS and YFSETQ. This CDR3 is built from 15 residues. Here the CDR3 DNA reads TGCGCCAGCAGCGAAGGGAGTGGGGCTAATCAGCCCCAGCATTTT. Residues: CASSEGSGANQPQHF.

CDR3 sequence reads: CASSTTGTYYNEQFF. For the CDR3, the DNA is TGTGCCAGCAGCACCACCGGGACATACTACAATGAGCAGTTCTTC. The chain has TRBV11-2 and TRBJ2-1; D perhaps matches TRBD1 (6 bases). Trimming left V 5 bases short and J 3 bases short, with 14 bases between. Germline CDR1 SGHAT, CDR2 FQNNGV. The CDR3 has 15 residues.

The J gene is TRBJ1-5, the V gene TRBV7-2; a weak D match, TRBD1 (5 bases). The V end lost 4 bases, the J end lost 9 bases, and 13 bases lay between the germline ends. Germline-derived CDR1 and CDR2 are SGHTA and FQGNSA. This CDR3 has 13 residues. CDR3 in DNA: TGTGCCAGCAGCTCGCAGGGTGATCGGCCCCAGCATTTT. Translation: CASSSQGDRPQHF.

The chain combines TRBV11-2 with TRBJ1-2; D is unresolved. Germline CDR1 reads SGHAT; CDR2 reads FQNNGV. The CDR3 covers 13 residues. V was cut by 1 base and J by 2 bases, with 5 bases left in between. CDR3 DNA sequence: TGTGCCAGCAGCTTAGTAGGGAACTATGGCTACACCTTC. Translating it yields CASSLVGNYGYTF.

The chain is built from TRBV11-3 and TRBJ2-3, with no clear D. Germline lookup yields CDR1 SGHNT and CDR2 YENEEA. CDR3 length: 14 amino acids. V lost 1 base and J lost 4, with 9 bases in between. The chain's CDR3 is CASSLGQASDTQYF. The CDR3 DNA follows: TGTGCCAGCAGCTTAGGCCAGGCGTCAGATACGCAGTATTTT.

The chain is built from TRBV7-3 and TRBJ1-4; weak D call: TRBD1 (5 bases). The CDR3 is made up of 16 amino acids. V lost 2 bases and J lost 7, with 17 bases in between. CDR1 is SGHTA and CDR2 is FQGTGA in the germline V gene. CDR3 bases: TGTGCCAGCAGCTTAGCCGGGGCAGGGACCGCTGAAAAACTGTTTTTT. Its translation: CASSLAGAGTAEKLFF.

This clone has just one count. The genes are TRBV10-3 and TRBJ2-1; D is possibly TRBD2 (6 bases). CDR1 and CDR2 from the germline V gene are ENHRY and SYGVKD. The V gene lost 3 bases and the J gene lost 7 bases, with 19 bases spanning the gap. CDR3 length equals 16 residues. The CDR3 loop is CAISDLVRELGNEQFF. The CDR3 DNA reads TGTGCCATCAGTGATTTGGTGCGGGAATTAGGAAATGAGCAGTTCTTC.

The chain is built from TRBV6-6 and TRBJ1-1; no reliable D call. V lost 0 bases and J 4 bases, leaving 12 bases between the germline ends. CDR1 MNHNY and CDR2 SVGAGI come from the germline V gene (reference sequence). This CDR3 has 15 amino acids. CDR3 in amino acids: CASSYSKQWSTEAFF. CDR3 nucleotides: TGTGCCAGCAGTTACTCGAAGCAGTGGAGCACTGAAGCTTTCTTT.

This clone occurred once. The V and J genes are TRBV5-8 and TRBJ1-1, with D possibly TRBD1 on 5 matching bases. The ends were cut back, 7 bases at V and 4 bases at J, with 26 bases in the middle. Germline CDR1 is SGHTS and CDR2 is YDEGEE. The CDR3 has 17 amino acids. CDR3 nucleotides: TGTGCCAGCCCCGGGGTCGGGGCAGTCCATGGCCCCACTGAAGCTTTCTTT. It translates to CASPGVGAVHGPTEAFF.

This chain uses TRBV13 with TRBJ2-5; 7 nucleotides match TRBD1. The CDR3 contains 16 residues. Germline V gene lookup returns CDR1 PRHDT and CDR2 FYEKMQ (reference sequence). The V and J ends lost 5 bases and 5 bases, in that order; junction bases with no gene match: 14. The CDR3 coding sequence is TGTGCCAGCAGCAATATAAGGGACAGCGTTGGGGAGACCCAGTACTTC. This translates into CASSNIRDSVGETQYF.

V usage is TRBV19 and J usage is TRBJ1-4; TRBD1 aligns across 9 bases. Germline values: CDR1 LNHDA, CDR2 SQIVND (reference sequence). The CDR3 runs to 14 residues. V shed 8 bases and J 5 bases; nucleotides not matched to a gene: 6. This CDR3 reads CASSRDRENEKLFF. In nucleotides, the CDR3 is TGTGCCAGTTCTCGGGACAGGGAGAATGAAAAACTGTTTTTT.

The J gene is TRBJ1-5, the V gene TRBV2, with a possible D match to TRBD1 (6 bases). CDR1 SNHLY and CDR2 FYNNEI come from the germline V gene. Trimming pared 9 bases from V and 0 bases from J, leaving 15 bases between. CDR3 length equals 15 residues. The CDR3 sequence: CASSLQGFSNQPQHF. Here the CDR3 DNA reads TGTGCCAGTTCGTTACAGGGATTTAGCAATCAGCCCCAGCATTTT.